A single sample gave rise to the 18 T cell receptor beta chains below, sequenced in a study of molecular identifiers for immune sequencing clone quantification. TCRdb re-called the PCR reads through MiXCR, storing one row per CDR3 protein. Seen here are some 680,000 distinct CDR3 sequences, roughly 25% observed once, and the top ten hold 0.78%. The sample consisted of naive CD8+ T cells from blood, with Jurkat cell RNA spiked in. Subset noted: FACS-sorted CD8+CD4-CCR7+CD45RA+ naive T cells. All receptors derive from a human donor in good health. Some libraries in this study had Jurkat cell RNA spiked in.

Notes on this clonotype: A much larger clone lies one base from this, so it may be a read error. J is TRBJ2-1 and V is TRBV30; no definite D call. The CDR3 length is 13 residues. Germline loops: CDR1 GTSNPN, CDR2 SVGIG (reference sequence). The CDR3: CAWSVSYDNEQSF. The CDR3 bases are TGTGCCTGGAGTGTAAGCTACGACAATGAGCAGTCCTTC. Full variable domain (rest looked up from reference TRBV30 and TRBJ2-1): SQTIHQWPATLVQPVGSPLSLECTVEGTSNPNLYWYRQAAGRGLQLLFYSVGIGQISSEVPQNLSASRPQDRQFILSSKKLLLSDSGFYLCAWSVSYDNEQSFGPGTRLTVL.

The chain recombines TRBV20-1 with TRBJ2-1, with 11 bases matching TRBD2. The germline gives CDR1 DFQATT, CDR2 SNEGSKA (reference sequence). The CDR3 spans 16 residues. J lost 6 bases, V lost 6 bases, and 13 bases had no gene match. The DNA of the CDR3 is TGCAGTGCCATCAAGGGTAGCGGGAGGGTAGCCAATGAGCAGTTCTTC. Encoded protein: CSAIKGSGRVANEQFF.

This clonotype occurred many times. The rearrangement uses TRBV27 and TRBJ2-6; no firm D call. Germline V lookup: CDR1 MNHEY, CDR2 SMNVEV (reference sequence). This CDR3 is 18 amino acids long. The germline V and J ends were trimmed by 5 bases and 0 bases, with 17 bases remaining between them. The CDR3 is CASSPLARKSSGANVLTF. As DNA, the CDR3 is TGTGCCAGCAGTCCCCTCGCGCGGAAGAGCTCTGGGGCCAACGTCCTGACTTTC.

This clonotype occurred a few times. The chain combines TRBV6-5 with TRBJ1-5; TRBD1 is a possible D gene (6 bases). The CDR3 spans 14 residues. Germline values: CDR1 MNHEY, CDR2 SVGAGI. V was pared by 6 bases and J by 7 bases, with 16 bases between. The chain's CDR3 is CASSQGKGIQPQHF. CDR3 bases: TGTGCCAGCAGCCAGGGGAAGGGAATACAGCCCCAGCATTTT.

This clonotype was observed a few times. This chain joins TRBV6-1 and TRBJ1-5; TRBD1 aligns across 9 bases. The CDR3 runs 15 residues. J was trimmed by 7 bases and V by 0 bases; bases with no gene match: 4. Germline lookup yields CDR1 MNHNS and CDR2 SASEGT. CDR3 in amino acids: CASSEARQGDQPQHF. The CDR3 DNA sequence: TGTGCCAGCAGTGAAGCCAGACAGGGGGACCAGCCCCAGCATTTT.

This clonotype occurred a few times. The chain links TRBV6-6 to TRBJ2-3; 8 bases line up with TRBD1. This CDR3 is 16 amino acids long. The J segment lost 2 bases and the V segment lost 2 bases, leaving 6 bases of the junction unmatched. The germline CDR1 and CDR2 sequences are MNHNY and SVGAGI (reference sequence). The CDR3 DNA reads as TGTGCCAGCAGTTACGAGAGACAGGGGTACACAGATACGCAGTATTTT. Amino acid sequence: CASSYERQGYTDTQYF.

In its sample, this clonotype was seen a few times. The V and J genes are TRBV19 and TRBJ2-7, with 7 positions matching TRBD1. This CDR3 contains 15 residues. In germline, CDR1 is LNHDA, CDR2 SQIVND (reference sequence). The ends lost 5 bases at V and 3 bases at J; junction bases unmatched: 10. CDR3 region: CASSVTRDSLYEQYF. In DNA form, the CDR3 reads TGTGCCAGTAGTGTCACTCGGGACAGCCTCTACGAGCAGTACTTC.

This clonotype was picked up a small number of times. This chain links TRBV4-3 with TRBJ2-3; 9 positions match TRBD2. The J segment lost 4 bases and the V segment lost 8 bases, leaving 7 bases of the junction unmatched. The CDR3 spans 14 residues. CDR1 LGHNA and CDR2 YSLEER come from the germline V gene. The CDR3 region is CASCRGGGADTQYF. CDR3 in DNA: TGCGCCAGCTGCCGGGGCGGGGGGGCAGATACGCAGTATTTT.

As regards this clonotype: One junction end does not reproduce the germline sequence, and a read error may be involved. The V call is TRBV27, the J call TRBJ2-5; 7 bases map to TRBD1. The length of the CDR3 is 17 residues. Germline V gene lookup returns CDR1 MNHEY and CDR2 SMNVEV (reference sequence). CDR3 amino acids: CASSLSRGPYYQAPPSF. In DNA, the CDR3 is TGTGCCAGCAGTTTATCTAGGGGGCCGTATTACCAAGCGCCCCCGTCCTTC.

The genes are TRBV20-1 and TRBJ2-1; TRBD2 aligns across 7 bases. Per germline, CDR1 DFQATT and CDR2 SNEGSKA (reference sequence). V was clipped by 3 bases and J by 4 bases; unmatched bases: 6. The CDR3 contains 14 residues. CDR3: CSASLADTYNEQFF. CDR3 nucleotide sequence: TGCAGTGCTAGTCTAGCGGACACGTACAATGAGCAGTTCTTC.

In this sample, this clonotype turned up a few times. The chain uses TRBV20-1 and TRBJ2-7; 10 bases map to TRBD2. The CDR3 loop spans 14 amino acids. V trimming: 4 bases; J trimming: 0 bases; junction bases outside the gene matches: 3. The germline gives CDR1 DFQATT, CDR2 SNEGSKA (reference sequence). This CDR3 reads CSANSGGRSYEQYF. Written as DNA, the CDR3 is TGCAGTGCTAATAGCGGGGGGCGCTCCTACGAGCAGTACTTC.

This chain links TRBV29-1 with TRBJ2-7; D unclear. V shed 6 bases and J shed 4 bases, with 10 bases lying between them. From germline, CDR1 is SQVTM and CDR2 ANQGSEA. The CDR3 is 11 amino acids. The CDR3 bases are TGCAGCGTCCGCGGTGTTTACGAGCAGTACTTC. Translation: CSVRGVYEQYF.

This clonotype was observed at least ten times. The CDR3 nucleotides are TGCGCCAGCAGCTCCAGGGGATCCGGGGAGCTGTTTTTT. Protein: CASSSRGSGELFF. The rearrangement uses TRBV5-1 and TRBJ2-2, with a tentative D call TRBD1 (6 bases). The length of the CDR3 is 13 residues. The V end lost 3 bases, the J end lost 6 bases, and 9 bases lay between the germline ends. Germline lookup yields CDR1 SGHRS and CDR2 YFSETQ.

This clonotype was found many times. This rearrangement joins TRBV28 to TRBJ2-3; TRBD2 matches at 13 bases. CDR1 and CDR2 (germline): MDHEN, SYDVKM. The CDR3 has 18 amino acids. V dropped 6 bases and J dropped 7; count of bases not matched to a gene: 16. The CDR3 DNA is TGTGCCAGCAGCTTACAATTACCCACTAGCGGGAGGGCAAATACGCAGTATTTT. Amino acids: CASSLQLPTSGRANTQYF. Full variable domain (missing parts from reference TRBV28 and TRBJ2-3): DVKVTQSSRYLVKRTGEKVFLECVQDMDHENMFWYRQDPGLGLRLIYFSYDVKMKEKGDIPEGYSVSREKKERFSLILESASTNQTSMYLCASSLQLPTSGRANTQYFGPGTRLTVL.

Comments on this clonotype: The junction and the germline gene differ at one end; a read error may be behind it. The rearrangement links TRBV7-9 to TRBJ2-6, with 8 bases fitting TRBD1. This CDR3 contains 16 residues. Germline V gene data show CDR1 as SEHNR and CDR2 as FQNEAQ (reference sequence). CDR3 nucleotide sequence: TGCGCCAGCAACCCCCGGACAGGGTCTGGGGCCAACGTCCTGACTTTC. As protein: CASNPRTGSGANVLTF.

The sample holds many counts of this clonotype. The chain uses TRBV9 and TRBJ1-5; D is ambiguous. In germline, CDR1 is SGDLS, CDR2 YYNGEE. V lost 4 bases to trimming and J lost 0 bases, with 5 bases between them. This CDR3 contains 13 residues. CDR3 amino acids: CASSHGSNQPQHF. DNA for the CDR3: TGTGCCAGCAGCCACGGTAGCAATCAGCCCCAGCATTTT.

This clonotype appeared many times. The chain recombines TRBV7-2 with TRBJ2-3, with 9 bases matching TRBD1. CDR1 and CDR2 from the germline V gene are SGHTA and FQGNSA. Trimming at V came to 4 bases and at J to 3 bases, leaving 8 bases not matched to a gene. CDR3 length: 16 amino acids. As DNA, the CDR3 is TGTGCCAGCAGCTACGACAGGGGGTTCTTGACAGATACGCAGTATTTT. It codes for CASSYDRGFLTDTQYF.

Concerning this clonotype itself: A much larger clone is a single base away; this may be a read error. The chain recombines TRBV11-2 with TRBJ2-3; D unclear. From germline, CDR1 is SGHAT and CDR2 FQNNGV. The CDR3 is 16 residues long. V was shortened by 2 bases and J by 2 bases, with 14 bases between the two germline ends. CDR3: CASSLWPTSATDTQYF. Here the CDR3 DNA reads TGTGCCAGCAGCTTATGGCCCACGAGTGCCACAGATACGCAGTATTTT. Complete variable domain (other parts from reference TRBV11-2 and TRBJ2-3): EAGVAQSPRYKIIEKRQSVAFWCNPISGHATLYWYQQILGQGPKLLIQFQNNGVVDDSQLPKDRFSAERLKGVDSTLKIQPAKLEDSAVYLCASSLWPTSATDTQYFGPGTRLTVL.